The 22 T cell receptor beta chains listed next were all sequenced from one sample in a study of regulatory T cells in long-lasting Graves disease. Described time point: newly diagnosed GD, antithyroid drugs for less than 3 months. Following extraction of RNA from PBMCs, that RNA was used to make the TCR library. HTBI primers from iRepertoire and Arm-PCR of CDR3 regions yielded the TCR beta libraries. TCRdb re-derived calls from the multiplex PCR reads in MiXCR, one entry per CDR3 protein. Altogether hundreds of thousands of distinct CDR3 sequences are present, 15% to 20% being singletons, with the ten largest covering about 38%. Source: peripheral blood mononuclear cells (PBMCs), taken at new diagnosis, from a patient treated with antithyroid drugs. Receptors were obtained from a female donor with Graves disease.

The genes are TRBV10-3 and TRBJ1-1, with D possibly TRBD1 on 5 matching bases. The CDR3 runs 14 residues. Trimming left V 3 bases short and J 3 bases short, with 11 bases between. Per the germline V gene, CDR1 is ENHRY and CDR2 is SYGVKD. The CDR3 DNA is TGTGCCATCAGTGACCCGGGACTGTACACTGAAGCTTTCTTT. It translates to CAISDPGLYTEAFF.

This clonotype was counted at least ten times. This chain connects TRBV6-5 to TRBJ2-3; 7 bases align to TRBD2. From germline, CDR1 is MNHEY and CDR2 SVGAGI. With 0 bases clipped from V and 2 bases from J, the junction kept 11 bases outside the gene matches. The CDR3 is 18 residues long. The CDR3 DNA reads TGTGCCAGCAGTTACTCGATTGTAACGGGAGGCTCCACAGATACGCAGTATTTT. Protein: CASSYSIVTGGSTDTQYF.

There are many counts of this clonotype. This chain uses TRBV19 with TRBJ1-5; a possible D gene is TRBD1 (6 bases). The CDR3 is 12 amino acids. CDR1 LNHDA and CDR2 SQIVND come from the germline V gene (reference sequence). With 8 bases removed from V and 8 bases from J, the gap between germline ends came to 13 bases. The CDR3 coding sequence is TGTGCCAGTTCCCTCGGGGACAAGCCCCAGCATTTT. Its translation is CASSLGDKPQHF.

The CDR3 nucleotides read TGTGCCAGCAGTGGTAGCCCCGCCCAGCATTTT. Protein: CASSGSPAQHF. The gene calls are TRBV6-1 and TRBJ1-5; D not certain. The V gene lost 4 bases and the J gene lost 11 bases, with 9 bases spanning the gap. In germline, CDR1 is MNHNS, CDR2 SASEGT. CDR3 length: 11 residues.

This clonotype has a count of ten or more. This chain uses TRBV28 with TRBJ2-7; tentatively, D is TRBD2 (7 bases). V was trimmed by 7 bases and J by 4 bases, leaving 20 bases between them. This CDR3 contains 15 residues. Germline V gene lookup returns CDR1 MDHEN and CDR2 SYDVKM. The CDR3 protein is CASTPVGGRGYEQYF. In nucleotides, the CDR3 is TGTGCCAGCACCCCAGTCGGGGGGCGCGGATACGAGCAGTACTTC.

Ten or more counts support this clonotype. The chain couples TRBV28 to TRBJ1-1; D gene unclear. The V end was cut by 7 bases, the J end by 1 base, with 4 bases between. This CDR3 region has 11 residues. Per germline, CDR1 MDHEN and CDR2 SYDVKM. CDR3 loop: CASMANTEAFF. The CDR3 DNA follows: TGTGCCAGCATGGCGAACACTGAAGCTTTCTTT.

At least ten counts were recorded for this clonotype. The chain is built from TRBV19 and TRBJ2-1; 8 nucleotides align to TRBD2. V shed 3 bases and J 5 bases; nucleotides not matched to a gene: 6. Germline V lookup: CDR1 LNHDA, CDR2 SQIVND (reference sequence). This CDR3 region has 15 residues. The CDR3 DNA reads TGTGCCAGTAGTATGCTCGGGAGGGCCAACAATGAGCAGTTCTTC. It is translated as CASSMLGRANNEQFF.

Regarding this clonotype: A much larger clone differs from this one at a single base, so this may be a read error. The chain employs TRBV19 and TRBJ1-1, with D possibly TRBD1 on 5 matching bases. Germline V lookup: CDR1 LNHDA, CDR2 SQIVND (reference sequence). The CDR3 runs to 14 residues. The ends were cut back, 8 bases at V and 1 base at J, with 14 bases in the middle. CDR3 loop: CASGQRATNTEAFF. CDR3 DNA sequence: TGTGCCAGTGGACAACGGGCGACGAACACTGAAGCTTTCTTT. Full variable domain (rest looked up from reference TRBV19 and TRBJ1-1): DGGITQSPKYLFRKEGQNVTLSCEQNLNHDAMYWYRQDPGQGLRLIYYSQIVNDFQKGDIAEGYSVSREKKESFPLTVTSAQKNPTAFYLCASGQRATNTEAFFGQGTRLTVV.

This clonotype was detected ten times or more. The rearrangement uses TRBV29-1 and TRBJ2-1; 9 bases are a match to TRBD2. V dropped 5 bases and J dropped 5; count of bases not matched to a gene: 10. The CDR3 has 15 residues. In germline, CDR1 is SQVTM, CDR2 ANQGSEA. The DNA of the CDR3 is TGCAGCGTTCACACGACGGGACTAGCCGACAATGAGCAGTTCTTC. Translated, it gives CSVHTTGLADNEQFF.

This rearrangement joins TRBV18 to TRBJ1-2; D is uncertain. The CDR3 is made up of 16 amino acids. The V end was cut by 0 bases, the J end by 3 bases, with 14 bases between. Germline V gene lookup returns CDR1 KGHSH and CDR2 LQKENI. The CDR3 region is CASSPPFAGGDYGYTF. Here the CDR3 DNA reads TGTGCCAGCTCACCACCGTTTGCAGGCGGTGACTATGGCTACACCTTC.

Concerning this clonotype: A much larger clone differs from this one at a single base, so this may be a read error. J is TRBJ2-5 and V is TRBV30, with TRBD2 as a possible D gene (6 bases). CDR3 length: 15 amino acids. The germline V and J ends were trimmed by 2 bases and 5 bases, with 18 bases remaining between them. Germline V gene sequence: CDR1 GTSNPN, CDR2 SVGIG (reference sequence). CDR3 loop: CAWSLGRRAEETQYF. DNA for the CDR3: TGTGCCTGGAGTCTGGGGCGGAGGGCCGAGGAGACCCAGTACTTC.

This clonotype was observed many times. The J gene is TRBJ2-5, the V gene TRBV2, with 9 nucleotides matching TRBD1. Trimming cost V 7 bases and J 2 bases; bases outside gene matches: 8. CDR1 and CDR2 from the germline V gene are SNHLY and FYNNEI. The CDR3 is made up of 15 amino acids. This chain's CDR3 is CASTRTGAKQETQYF. The CDR3 region has the DNA TGTGCCAGCACCCGGACAGGGGCGAAGCAAGAGACCCAGTACTTC.

There are many counts of this clonotype. The chain carries TRBV2 and TRBJ1-1; D may be TRBD1 (5 bases). The germline V and J ends were trimmed by 7 bases and 5 bases, with 17 bases remaining between them. Germline V gene lookup returns CDR1 SNHLY and CDR2 FYNNEI. This CDR3 contains 14 residues. Here the CDR3 reads CASNPGGGVTEAFF. CDR3 DNA sequence: TGTGCCAGCAACCCCGGGGGGGGGGTTACTGAAGCTTTCTTT.

The chain couples TRBV3-1 to TRBJ1-1; TRBD1 aligns across 7 bases. The CDR3 consists of 15 residues. Unmatched junction bases numbered 7, after V lost 4 bases and J lost 2 bases. Per the germline V gene, CDR1 is LGHDT and CDR2 is YNNKEL (reference sequence). For the CDR3, the DNA is TGTGCCAGCAGCCCAAGAGGGACAGCAAACACTGAAGCTTTCTTT. The encoded protein is CASSPRGTANTEAFF.

This clonotype was observed a handful of times. The chain employs TRBV2 and TRBJ1-1, with D hard to call. CDR1 and CDR2 from the germline V gene are SNHLY and FYNNEI. The CDR3 has 13 amino acids. V lost 8 bases to trimming and J lost 1 base, with 11 bases between them. This chain's CDR3 is CASRSLPNTEAFF. CDR3 bases: TGTGCCAGCCGCTCACTTCCGAACACTGAAGCTTTCTTT.

At least ten counts were recorded for this clonotype. This chain joins TRBV30 and TRBJ1-2; unclear D gene. CDR1 is GTSNPN and CDR2 is SVGIG in the germline V gene (reference sequence). The ends were cut back, 0 bases at V and 8 bases at J, with 13 bases in the middle. The length of the CDR3 is 13 residues. CDR3 coding DNA: TGTGCCTGGAGTGTAATCGGTCCAGAGGGCTACACCTTC. This encodes CAWSVIGPEGYTF.

The table lists this clonotype with many counts. V is TRBV29-1 and J is TRBJ1-4, with a weak D call TRBD1 (5 bases). CDR1 and CDR2 (germline): SQVTM, ANQGSEA. This CDR3 has 11 amino acids. The CDR3 DNA reads TGCGCGACGGGGGGTTACGAAAAACTGTTTTTT. As protein: CATGGYEKLFF.

This clonotype appeared a few times. This may be a read error, as it is one base from a much larger clone. This chain connects TRBV27 to TRBJ1-5, with 10 bases aligning to TRBD1. Germline V gene lookup returns CDR1 MNHEY and CDR2 SMNVEV (reference sequence). This CDR3 region has 16 residues. The CDR3 reads CTSRVGTGVGNQPQHF. CDR3 DNA: TGTACCAGCCGGGTGGGGACAGGGGTGGGCAATCAGCCCCAGCATTTT.

This clonotype was counted at least ten times. The chain is built from TRBV10-3 and TRBJ2-7; 13 bases align to TRBD2. The germline CDR1 and CDR2 sequences are ENHRY and SYGVKD. This CDR3 has 16 residues. The junction had 7 bases not matched to a gene; V was cut back by 6 bases and J by 2 bases. This CDR3 is CAISLGLAGSPYEQYF. Here the CDR3 DNA reads TGTGCCATCAGCCTGGGACTAGCGGGATCTCCCTACGAGCAGTACTTC.

In its sample, this clonotype was seen many times. This chain connects TRBV2 to TRBJ2-3, with 7 bases that match TRBD2. The CDR3 loop spans 14 amino acids. Germline V gene lookup returns CDR1 SNHLY and CDR2 FYNNEI. Unmatched junction bases numbered 5, after V lost 6 bases and J lost 2 bases. Written as DNA, the CDR3 is TGTGCCAGCAGGCTAGCGGAGCTCACAGATACGCAGTATTTT. Protein: CASRLAELTDTQYF.

This clonotype occurred many times. The chain combines TRBV27 with TRBJ1-2; no clear D. Per germline, CDR1 MNHEY and CDR2 SMNVEV (reference sequence). The CDR3 is 12 residues long. Trimming cost V 5 bases and J 4 bases, with 8 bases left between them. The CDR3 spells CASSDGPYGYTF. In nucleotides, the CDR3 is TGTGCCAGCAGTGACGGACCCTATGGCTACACCTTC.

This clonotype has a handful of counts. CDR3 residues: CSASGLAGANVAGELFF. The DNA for the CDR3 is TGCAGTGCTAGTGGACTAGCGGGAGCTAACGTGGCCGGGGAGCTGTTTTTT. The genes are TRBV20-1 and TRBJ2-2; TRBD2 matches 13 bases. CDR1 and CDR2 from the germline V gene are DFQATT and SNEGSKA (reference sequence). V lost 3 bases and J lost 6; bases outside the gene matches: 10. This CDR3 has 17 amino acids.